This TCR beta chain came from a study of T cells after yellow fever vaccination. In the study overall: It was SMART-Seq v4 Ultra Low Input that prepared the fractions with low cell numbers.

At least ten counts were recorded for this clonotype. TCRdb used MiXCR to reprocess the 5' RACE reads, holding one entry per CDR3 protein. Here the sample spans over 110,000 distinct CDR3 sequences, roughly 8% being singletons. The source is a man under 40 who received the YFV17D yellow fever vaccine. This specimen consisted of CD4+ T cells sorted from PBMCs, obtained 5 days after the yellow fever booster vaccination.

The CDR3: CASSQDRGLYYEQYF. CDR3 DNA: TGTGCCAGCAGCCAGGACAGGGGGCTTTACTACGAGCAGTACTTC. The chain combines TRBV11-2 with TRBJ2-7; 11 bases agree with TRBD1. After removal of 5 bases from V and 3 bases from J, the junction contained 6 bases not matched to a gene. Germline V lookup: CDR1 SGHAT, CDR2 FQNNGV. This CDR3 comprises 15 residues.